This entry describes one T cell receptor (beta chain). This clonotype is identified as medium-sized (0.01 to 0.1%). Its antigen remains undetermined. Base qualities are not recorded, but no much larger clone differs from it by a single base. The data were taken from a study of tumor-infiltrating lymphocytes in glioblastoma multiforme (dated by TCRdb to the late 2010s). General notes on the study: Whether intratumoral genomic heterogeneity fosters TIL diversity was tested through joint investigation of somatic mutations, TIL diversity and immune response activity.

Paper-wide results and their limitations: T cells were not sorted into functional subsets, and such sorting was noted by the authors as a future improvement. Clone frequencies may be distorted by RNA-based TCR sequencing because unequal numbers of TCR transcripts are carried by T cells. Only one glioblastoma patient was included in the TCR and somatic mutation analysis, limiting generalizability.

TCRB libraries were constructed from RNA through three rounds of nested multiplex PCR following a modified ARM-PCR protocol with multiple V-beta primers and a C-beta primer. Starting from about 550 ng of total RNA, TCRB-specific cDNA was synthesized using ProtoScript II Reverse Transcriptase and a C-beta primer. For the TCRB libraries, no unique molecular identifiers were described. The third PCR added barcodes and adapters over 25 cycles with Deep VentR (exo-) polymerase, followed by gel purification of 250-500 bp bands. TCRB libraries were sequenced with 250 bp paired-end reads on an Illumina HiSeq 2500. The original methods were these. The reads were cleaned with Trimmomatic, merged with FLASH and assigned V, D and J segments with MiGEC before being analyzed in VDJtools. The Shannon-Wiener diversity index, calculated using VDJtools, was used to quantify repertoire diversity. TCRdb reanalyzed the raw reads on its own, using fastp at Q25 for trimming and MiXCR for clone calling, and kept in-frame beta chains. Each CDR3 protein gets just one entry, which takes the most common genes and DNA from the rows behind it. The V and J calls and clone size are TCRdb's, not the authors'. The sample table holds about 11,000 distinct CDR3 sequences, of which 65% to 75% were seen once. The ten largest clones represent roughly 40% of the sample.

For each of the approximately eleven tumor samples, the AllPrep DNA/RNA mini kit was used to purify genomic DNA and total RNA simultaneously. OD 260/280 ratios above 1.9 and RNA integrity numbers above 6.5 were observed for all RNA. Reading from cysteine to phenylalanine, the CDR3 counts 14 amino acids. The retained sequence is limited to the CDR3, 42 bases, with the frame set at the first base. V lost 7 bases and J lost 2 bases, and the count of bases not matched to a germline gene is 8. Taken from the germline V gene, the CDR1 and CDR2 loops are SQVTM and ANQGSEA. The chain links TRBV29-1 with TRBJ2-1; 7 middle bases align to TRBD1. The sequence was obtained from a male donor with glioblastoma. Sequenced material: brain tumor tissue. This receptor has the CDR3 CSASQGEPYNEQFF. The sequence in DNA is TGCAGCGCCAGCCAGGGGGAGCCCTACAATGAGCAGTTCTTC.